This entry describes one TCR beta chain. Antigen: not known. Time point reported: sample taken at primary tumor resection. This sample was taken from a study of spatial heterogeneity in lung cancer. The CDR3 runs 14 residues. The V end lost 2 bases, the J end lost 4 bases, and 11 bases lay between the germline ends. Germline CDR1 is MNHNY and CDR2 is SVGAGI (reference sequence). TCRdb re-derived calls from the 5' RACE reads in MiXCR, one entry per CDR3 protein. The repertoire holds 10,000 to 15,000 distinct CDR3 sequences, with 4% to 6% as singletons. General observations from the study: Intratumoral expanded alpha and beta TCR counts were found to track tumor mutation counts.

V usage is TRBV6-6 and J usage is TRBJ1-2; perhaps TRBD1 as D (5 bases). Source: lung tumor tissue, taken at surgery. This receptor was obtained from a male donor with early-stage non-small cell lung cancer. CDR3 region: CASSYGQGGYGYTF. The CDR3 DNA reads as TGTGCCAGCAGTTACGGGCAGGGAGGCTATGGCTACACCTTC.